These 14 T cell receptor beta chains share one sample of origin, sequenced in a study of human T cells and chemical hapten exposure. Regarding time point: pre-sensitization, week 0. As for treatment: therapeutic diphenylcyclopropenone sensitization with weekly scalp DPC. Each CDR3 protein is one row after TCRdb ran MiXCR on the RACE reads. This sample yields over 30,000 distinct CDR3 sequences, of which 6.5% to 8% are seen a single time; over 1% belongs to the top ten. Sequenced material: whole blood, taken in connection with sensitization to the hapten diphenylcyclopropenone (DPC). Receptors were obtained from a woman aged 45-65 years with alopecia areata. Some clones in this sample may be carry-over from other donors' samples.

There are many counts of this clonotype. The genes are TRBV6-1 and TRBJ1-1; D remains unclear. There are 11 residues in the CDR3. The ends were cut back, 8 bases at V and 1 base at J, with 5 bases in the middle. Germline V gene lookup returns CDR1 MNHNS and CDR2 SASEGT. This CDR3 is CASHRNTEAFF. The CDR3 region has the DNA TGTGCCAGCCACAGGAACACTGAAGCTTTCTTT.

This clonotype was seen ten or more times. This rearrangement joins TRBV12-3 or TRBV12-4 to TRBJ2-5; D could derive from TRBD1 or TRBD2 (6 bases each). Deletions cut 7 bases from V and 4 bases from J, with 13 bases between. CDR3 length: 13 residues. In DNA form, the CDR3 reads TGTGCCAGCACTCTAGGGGGGACAGAGACCCAGTACTTC. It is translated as CASTLGGTETQYF.

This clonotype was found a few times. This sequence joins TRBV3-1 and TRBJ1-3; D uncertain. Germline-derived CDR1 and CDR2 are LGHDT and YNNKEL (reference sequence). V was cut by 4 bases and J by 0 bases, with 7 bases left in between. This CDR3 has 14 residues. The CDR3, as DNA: TGTGCCAGCAGCCGATACAGCTCTGGAAACACCATATATTTT. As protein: CASSRYSSGNTIYF.

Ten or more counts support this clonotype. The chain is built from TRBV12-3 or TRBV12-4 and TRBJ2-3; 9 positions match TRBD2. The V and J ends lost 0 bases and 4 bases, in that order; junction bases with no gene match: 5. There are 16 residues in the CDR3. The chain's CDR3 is CASSLASGRESDTQYF. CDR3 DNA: TGTGCCAGCAGTTTAGCTAGCGGGAGAGAGTCAGATACGCAGTATTTT.

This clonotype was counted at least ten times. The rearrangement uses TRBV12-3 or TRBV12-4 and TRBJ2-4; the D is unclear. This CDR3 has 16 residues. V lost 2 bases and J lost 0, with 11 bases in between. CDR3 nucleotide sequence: TGTGCCAGCAGTTTATCGAGGCAGCTAGCCAAAAACATTCAGTACTTC. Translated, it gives CASSLSRQLAKNIQYF.

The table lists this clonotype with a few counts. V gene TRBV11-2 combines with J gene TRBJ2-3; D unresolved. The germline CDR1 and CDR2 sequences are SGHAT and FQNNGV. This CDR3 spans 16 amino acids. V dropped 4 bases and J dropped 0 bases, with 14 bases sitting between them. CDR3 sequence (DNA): TGTGCCAGCAGCTCCAGACCAAATCCTAGCACAGATACGCAGTATTTT. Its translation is CASSSRPNPSTDTQYF.

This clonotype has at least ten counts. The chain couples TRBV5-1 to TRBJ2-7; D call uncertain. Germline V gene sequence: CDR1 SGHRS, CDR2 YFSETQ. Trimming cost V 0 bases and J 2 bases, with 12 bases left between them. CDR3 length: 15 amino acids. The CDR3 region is CASSLGTADTYEQYF. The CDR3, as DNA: TGCGCCAGCAGCTTGGGGACCGCGGATACCTACGAGCAGTACTTC.

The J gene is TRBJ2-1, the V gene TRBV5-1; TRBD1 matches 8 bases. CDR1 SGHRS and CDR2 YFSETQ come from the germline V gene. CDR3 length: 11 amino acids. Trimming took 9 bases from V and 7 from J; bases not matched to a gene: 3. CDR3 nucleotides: TGCGCCACCCGGACAGGGAATGAGCAGTTCTTC. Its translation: CATRTGNEQFF.

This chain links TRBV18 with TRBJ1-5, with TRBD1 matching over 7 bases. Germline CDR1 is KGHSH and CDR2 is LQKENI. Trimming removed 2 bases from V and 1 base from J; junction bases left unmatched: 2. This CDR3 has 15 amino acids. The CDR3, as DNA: TGTGCCAGCTCACCAGAGACAGGGAGCAATCAGCCCCAGCATTTT. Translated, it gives CASSPETGSNQPQHF.

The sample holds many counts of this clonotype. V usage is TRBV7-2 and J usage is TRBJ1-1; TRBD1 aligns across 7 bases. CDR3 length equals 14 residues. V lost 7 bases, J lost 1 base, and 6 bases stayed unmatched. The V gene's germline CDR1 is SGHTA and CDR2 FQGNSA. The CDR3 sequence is CASTPGGGNTEAFF. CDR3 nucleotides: TGTGCCAGCACGCCAGGGGGAGGGAACACTGAAGCTTTCTTT.

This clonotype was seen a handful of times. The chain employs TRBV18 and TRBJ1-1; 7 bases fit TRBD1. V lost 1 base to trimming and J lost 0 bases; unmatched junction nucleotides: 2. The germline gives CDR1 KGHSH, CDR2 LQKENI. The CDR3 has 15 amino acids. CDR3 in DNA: TGTGCCAGCTCACCACTTGGGACAGTGAACACTGAAGCTTTCTTT. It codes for CASSPLGTVNTEAFF.

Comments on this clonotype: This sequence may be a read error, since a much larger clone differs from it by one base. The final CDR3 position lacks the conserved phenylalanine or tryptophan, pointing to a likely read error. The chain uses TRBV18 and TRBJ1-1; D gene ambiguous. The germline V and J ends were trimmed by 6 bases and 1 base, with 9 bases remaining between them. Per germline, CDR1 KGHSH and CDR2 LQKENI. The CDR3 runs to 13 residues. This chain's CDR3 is CASSPTGNTEAFY. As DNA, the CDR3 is TGTGCCAGCTCCCCCACGGGGAACACTGAAGCTTTCTAT.

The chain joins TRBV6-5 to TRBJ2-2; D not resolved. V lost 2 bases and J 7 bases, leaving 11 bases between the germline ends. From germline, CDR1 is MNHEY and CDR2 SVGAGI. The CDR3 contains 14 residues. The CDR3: CASSYRPTDGELFF. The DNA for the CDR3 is TGTGCCAGCAGTTACCGGCCAACCGACGGGGAGCTGTTTTTT.

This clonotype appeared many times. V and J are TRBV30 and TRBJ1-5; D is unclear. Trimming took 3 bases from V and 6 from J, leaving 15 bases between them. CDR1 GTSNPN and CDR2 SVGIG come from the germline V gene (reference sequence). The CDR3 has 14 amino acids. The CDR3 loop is CAWRGRRAGQPQHF. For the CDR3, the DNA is TGTGCCTGGAGAGGTAGGAGGGCGGGTCAGCCCCAGCATTTT.